What follows describes a single T cell receptor beta chain. From germline, CDR1 is SGDLS and CDR2 YYNGEE. This CDR3 region has 16 residues. The V gene end was trimmed by 4 bases and the J gene end by 4 bases; junction bases not matched to a gene: 11. The data originate from a study of blood T cell repertoires in COVID-19. Study background: Sources were T cells, B-cell-depleted T cells, or PBMCs; the material itself was cDNA or gDNA.

All enrollees were roughly 18 to 89 years old and from about 25 US areas. In assigning cohorts, the study relied on participant-reported clinical history. Recovered status in Cohort 3 required two negative PCRs, clearance, or symptom resolution. Here immunoSEQ multiplex PCR was the method, and the copy in TCRdb shows in-frame clones only, minus some. Among under 300,000 clones, roughly nine tenths were seen once, and the ten largest hold about 3%. The V and J genes are TRBV9 and TRBJ2-1; 7 bases fit TRBD2. The receptor was derived from a woman aged 45 to 65 who had recovered from COVID-19. The sample comprised PBMCs or T cells enriched from blood (not recorded which). The CDR3 loop is CASSPLRGSLYNEQFF. CDR3 nucleotide sequence: TGTGCCAGCAGCCCTCTGCGCGGGAGTCTTTACAATGAGCAGTTCTTC.